This section outlines one T cell receptor (beta chain) sequence together with its context. Its recognized antigen is unknown. There are no base qualities to consult, and no much larger clone falls within one base. The data derive from a study of OX40 agonist ivuxolimab in advanced cancers. About the study as a whole: Ivuxolimab, which targeted the costimulatory receptor OX40 (CD134), was an agonistic, fully human IgG2 monoclonal antibody. Intravenous ivuxolimab was administered to patients every 2 weeks at six dose levels: 0.01, 0.1, 0.3, 1.5, 3 and 10 mg/kg. Among the 50 to 55 dose-escalation patients, about 19 had hepatocellular carcinoma, about 15 melanoma, 9 renal cell carcinoma and 9 head and neck cancer. A male proportion of approximately 83% and a mean age of 60 years, ranging from 23 to 79, were recorded for the dose-escalation cohort. Prior anti-PD-1, anti-PD-L1 or anti-CTLA-4 therapy was permitted, and about two fifths of dose-escalation patients had received checkpoint inhibitors. Partial responses occurred in three dose-escalation patients, of whom one had hepatocellular carcinoma and two had cutaneous melanoma. Peripheral TCRbeta sequencing was intended to test whether TCR sequence diversity was altered and clonal T-cell expansion was caused by ivuxolimab. The paper reports the monotherapy dose-escalation portion (N = 52 patients) of the phase I ivuxolimab trial.

For sequencing of the TCRbeta CDR3 region, genomic DNA was extracted from the sorted cells. The immunoSEQ Assay was used for sequencing of TCRbeta CDR3 regions. In its TCRdb copy, this immuneACCESS table keeps in-frame sequences only and misses some clones. Where compared with another copy, unresolved V genes explain less than half of these, and the others have no known cause. The sample table holds 20,000 to 25,000 clones, of which approximately 91% were seen once. In total, the top ten clones hold more than 40% of the sample. The trial excluded patients who had a history of autoimmune disease or were on systemic immunosuppression. In every dose cohort, peripheral blood was drawn for TCR sequencing at baseline, cycle 4 day 1, and cycle 7 day 1. The samples were drawn from a first-in-human, open-label, multicenter phase I dose-escalation trial of ivuxolimab. Adults with locally advanced or metastatic melanoma, renal cell, hepatocellular, or head and neck squamous cell carcinoma were enrolled in the trial. Before TCR sequencing, CD4+ and CD8+ T cells were separately sorted from peripheral blood.

Summary of the overall study and its limitations: At doses from 0.1 to 3.0 mg/kg, clonal expansion was seen in both CD4+ and CD8+ blood T cells between baseline and week 6. Low levels of normalized T-cell clonal expansion were also shown by some nonresponding patients. The antigen specificity of the peripheral T cells that underwent clonal expansion was not determined. In the 0.1-3.0 mg/kg groups, partial responders were among the patients with the lowest normalized peripheral clonal expansion, particularly in CD8+ T cells. On average, CD8+ T cells showed more expanded clones than CD4+ T cells after ivuxolimab.

V and J are truncated by 6 bases and 3 bases respectively, leaving an intervening sequence of 12 bases. CDR1 and CDR2 were assigned from the germline V gene as SGHAT and FQNNGV. From cysteine to phenylalanine, the CDR3 is 14 amino acids long. Kept here is only the CDR3 DNA, which spans 42 bases and is read in frame from base 1. The chain was built from TRBV11-2 and TRBJ2-1; TRBD1 is a weak D gene call, 5 bases matching. The source was CD4+ or CD8+ T cells sorted from blood, collected in a trial of the OX40 agonist ivuxolimab. This clonotype was obtained from an adult with an advanced solid tumor such as melanoma, head and neck, liver or kidney cancer. The bases are TGTGCCAGCAGTTCCCAGACAGTCTACAATGAGCAGTTCTTC. It specifies CASSSQTVYNEQFF.